The 26 T cell receptor beta chains below come from one sample, sequenced in a study of T-cell reconstitution after alpha-beta-depleted transplantation in children. Molecular barcoding with unique molecular identifiers was used for the TCRbeta library. TCRdb reanalysed the PCR reads using MiXCR and keeps one entry per CDR3 protein. The table has about 460,000 distinct CDR3 sequences, about an eighth seen once. This sample comprised PBMCs, mostly from graft donor cells, obtained 180 days after TCRalphabeta/CD19-depleted stem cell transplant. These receptor sequences come from a female patient under 10 years old who had a stem cell transplant for aplastic anemia, so the T cells may come from the graft donor.

This clonotype appeared a few times. J is TRBJ1-1 and V is TRBV7-9, with no clear D. The CDR3 runs 14 residues. The V and J ends lost 2 bases and 8 bases respectively, with 15 bases between them. Germline CDR1 SEHNR, CDR2 FQNEAQ (reference sequence). The CDR3 coding sequence is TGTGCCAGCAGCTTAAAGGCTAGGTCGGGAGAAGCTTTCTTT. This encodes CASSLKARSGEAFF.

This clonotype was found a few times. The chain recombines TRBV14 with TRBJ2-1; tentatively, D is TRBD2 (6 bases). CDR1 and CDR2 from the germline V gene are SGHDN and FVKESK. The length of the CDR3 is 17 residues. Between the trimmed V and J ends, which lost 1 base and 3 bases, there was a span of 16 bases. Here the CDR3 reads CASSQGRVADLYNEQFF. For the CDR3, the DNA is TGTGCCAGCAGCCAAGGAAGGGTAGCGGACCTCTACAATGAGCAGTTCTTC.

This clonotype showed up many times. DNA for the CDR3: TGTGCCAGCAGCCGACAGGGGGCAATTTATGGGGGAGGATACGAGCAGTACGTC. It is translated as CASSRQGAIYGGGYEQYV. The chain joins TRBV28 to TRBJ2-7; 10 nucleotides match TRBD1. Losses at the gene ends were 6 bases for V and 4 bases for J; bases not matched to a gene: 18. Germline V gene data show CDR1 as MDHEN and CDR2 as SYDVKM. CDR3 length: 18 residues.

Only a few counts were recorded for this clonotype. The rearrangement uses TRBV20-1 and TRBJ2-3, with TRBD2 identical over 7 bases. CDR3 length equals 14 residues. In germline, CDR1 is DFQATT, CDR2 SNEGSKA (reference sequence). The junction had 12 bases not matched to a gene; V was cut back by 6 bases and J by 6 bases. The CDR3 here is CSAGGRLARDTQYF. The CDR3 coding sequence is TGCAGTGCGGGAGGAAGACTAGCCCGGGATACGCAGTATTTT.

A few counts support this clonotype. The chain uses TRBV7-2 and TRBJ2-3; no firm D call. Trimming took off 0 bases at V and 8 bases at J, with 6 bases between the two ends. Germline CDR1 and CDR2: SGHTA and FQGNSA. The CDR3 consists of 12 residues. The CDR3 sequence: CASSLAAGTQYF. The CDR3, as DNA: TGTGCCAGCAGCTTAGCTGCAGGTACGCAGTATTTT.

Only a few counts were recorded for this clonotype. The chain is built from TRBV9 and TRBJ2-1; 9 bases are a match to TRBD2. Germline-derived CDR1 and CDR2 are SGDLS and YYNGEE. V gave up 4 bases and J gave up 4 bases; unmatched junction bases: 15. The length of the CDR3 is 18 residues. Here the CDR3 DNA reads TGTGCCAGCAGCCCTTCACTCCGGCGGGGGGGCGCATACAATGAGCAGTTCTTC. It is translated as CASSPSLRRGGAYNEQFF. Looking up the rest from reference TRBV9 and TRBJ2-1 gives the full variable domain: DSGVTQTPKHLITATGQRVTLRCSPRSGDLSVYWYQQSLDQGLQFLIQYYNGEERAKGNILERFSAQQFPDLHSELNLSSLELGDSALYFCASSPSLRRGGAYNEQFFGPGTRLTVL.

V gene TRBV11-2 combines with J gene TRBJ2-1; 10 bases are shared with TRBD2. Germline V gene sequence: CDR1 SGHAT, CDR2 FQNNGV. The CDR3 covers 15 residues. Trimming cost V 3 bases and J 8 bases; bases outside gene matches: 7. CDR3 nucleotide sequence: TGTGCCAGCAGCTTGGGGTCTAGCGGGAGCTATGAGCAGTTCTTC. This translates into CASSLGSSGSYEQFF.

The genes are TRBV7-3 and TRBJ2-3, with 8 bases matching TRBD2. Germline V CDR1 and CDR2: SGHTA, FQGTGA. The CDR3 sequence is 16 residues long. The V and J ends lost 0 bases and 4 bases, in that order; junction bases with no gene match: 6. The CDR3 coding sequence is TGTGCCAGCAGCTTAACCGGGACTAGTGGGGCAGATACGCAGTATTTT. It yields the protein CASSLTGTSGADTQYF.

This clonotype showed up just a few times. This sequence joins TRBV20-1 and TRBJ1-5; D not resolved. V was pared by 7 bases and J by 0 bases, with 10 bases between. The CDR3 loop spans 13 amino acids. CDR1 and CDR2 (germline): DFQATT, SNEGSKA (reference sequence). In DNA form, the CDR3 reads TGCAGTGGGCTGGTGGATAGCAATCAGCCCCAGCATTTT. This gives the protein CSGLVDSNQPQHF.

The CDR3 protein is CASKGETSYNEQFF. Written as DNA, the CDR3 is TGTGCCAGCAAAGGGGAGACCTCCTACAATGAGCAGTTCTTC. The chain links TRBV7-6 to TRBJ2-1; TRBD1 or TRBD2 may be the D gene (5 bases each). Trimming removed 7 bases from V and 0 bases from J, with 10 bases in between. CDR1 and CDR2 from the germline V gene are SGHVS and FNYEAQ. The CDR3 extends over 14 amino acids.

This clonotype was found a few times. The J gene is TRBJ2-3, the V gene TRBV27; weak D call: TRBD1 (5 bases). V gave up 8 bases and J gave up 2 bases, with 11 bases separating them. Germline CDR1 MNHEY, CDR2 SMNVEV (reference sequence). This CDR3 is 13 amino acids long. CDR3 sequence: CASAGAHTDTQYF. The CDR3 DNA sequence: TGTGCCAGCGCTGGGGCCCACACAGATACGCAGTATTTT.

This clonotype was seen more than once but under ten times. The V gene is TRBV29-1, the J gene TRBJ2-3; 11 bases match TRBD2. Germline CDR1 and CDR2: SQVTM and ANQGSEA. Germline trimming cut 6 bases from V and 2 bases from J; bases unmatched to any gene: 7. The CDR3 spans 15 residues. CDR3: CSVAKTSGTTDTQYF. Here the CDR3 DNA reads TGCAGCGTCGCTAAGACTAGCGGGACCACAGATACGCAGTATTTT.

V and J are TRBV28 and TRBJ2-2; tentatively, D is TRBD1 or TRBD2 (5 bases each). This CDR3 is 14 amino acids long. The germline V and J ends were trimmed by 7 bases and 4 bases, with 13 bases remaining between them. Per germline, CDR1 MDHEN and CDR2 SYDVKM. CDR3 DNA sequence: TGTGCCAGCACGGGGCTATACGTCACCGGGGAGCTGTTTTTT. It translates to CASTGLYVTGELFF.

A few counts support this clonotype. J is TRBJ2-4 and V is TRBV6-1, with 7 bases aligning to TRBD2. V lost 8 bases and J lost 1; bases outside the gene matches: 5. CDR3 size: 14 residues. Germline V CDR1 and CDR2: MNHNS, SASEGT. CDR3 DNA: TGTGCCAGCTGGGGGGGAGCCGCCAAAAACATTCAGTACTTC. Translated, it gives CASWGGAAKNIQYF.

The chain has TRBV7-9 and TRBJ2-2, with D possibly called TRBD1 or TRBD2 (5 bases each). Between the trimmed V and J ends, which lost 7 bases and 3 bases, there was a span of 9 bases. CDR1 SEHNR and CDR2 FQNEAQ come from the germline V gene (reference sequence). There are 13 residues in the CDR3. The CDR3 loop reads CASTQGDTGELFF. The CDR3 bases are TGTGCCAGCACCCAGGGAGACACCGGGGAGCTGTTTTTT. Supplemented by reference TRBV7-9 and TRBJ2-2, the full variable domain reads DTGVSQNPRHKITKRGQNVTFRCDPISEHNRLYWYRQTLGQGPEFLTYFQNEAQLEKSRLLSDRFSAERPKGSFSTLEIQRTEQGDSAMYLCASTQGDTGELFFGEGSRLTVL.

The chain employs TRBV12-3 or TRBV12-4 and TRBJ2-4, with a weak D call TRBD1 (5 bases). This CDR3 is built from 15 residues. V lost 6 bases, J lost 0 bases, and 12 bases lay in between. The CDR3 sequence: CASRRQNVAKNIQYF. CDR3 coding DNA: TGTGCCAGCAGACGACAGAACGTAGCCAAAAACATTCAGTACTTC.

This clonotype appeared a few times. The rearrangement joins TRBV11-2 to TRBJ2-5; D possibly corresponds to TRBD2 (5 bases). The CDR3 extends over 14 amino acids. Trimming took 0 bases from V and 7 from J, leaving 12 bases between them. Germline loops: CDR1 SGHAT, CDR2 FQNNGV. The CDR3 bases are TGTGCCAGCAGCTTAGATCGGGAATCGGGGACCCAGTACTTC. Translating gives CASSLDRESGTQYF. The full variable domain, completed using reference TRBV11-2 and TRBJ2-5, is EAGVAQSPRYKIIEKRQSVAFWCNPISGHATLYWYQQILGQGPKLLIQFQNNGVVDDSQLPKDRFSAERLKGVDSTLKIQPAKLEDSAVYLCASSLDRESGTQYFGPGTRLLVL.

This sequence joins TRBV27 and TRBJ2-7; no definite D call. This CDR3 spans 14 amino acids. Germline-derived CDR1 and CDR2 are MNHEY and SMNVEV (reference sequence). The V end lost 3 bases, the J end lost 0 bases, and 9 bases lay between the germline ends. The CDR3: CASSFRPSSYEQYF. CDR3 in DNA: TGTGCCAGCAGTTTTCGGCCGAGCTCCTACGAGCAGTACTTC.

This clonotype came up many times. The chain is built from TRBV10-3 and TRBJ2-7; D possibly matches TRBD1 or TRBD2 (5 bases each). Germline CDR1 is ENHRY and CDR2 is SYGVKD. V was shortened by 10 bases and J by 0 bases, with 16 bases between the two germline ends. The CDR3 has 14 residues. The DNA for the CDR3 is TGTGCCACCGGGGCTGCAGTCTACTCCTACGAGCAGTACTTC. Translation gives CATGAAVYSYEQYF.

This chain uses TRBV18 with TRBJ1-2; 8 nucleotides line up with TRBD1. Germline trimming cut 3 bases from V and 4 bases from J; bases unmatched to any gene: 7. Germline V lookup: CDR1 KGHSH, CDR2 LQKENI. The CDR3 totals 15 residues. The CDR3 region has the DNA TGTGCCAGCTCACCCCTGGACAGGGCAGGCTATGGCTACACCTTC. Translation: CASSPLDRAGYGYTF.

This clonotype was detected only a few times. V is TRBV12-3 or TRBV12-4 and J is TRBJ2-2, with D perhaps matching TRBD2 (6 bases). The CDR3 is 14 residues long. Trimming shortened V by 10 bases and J by 3 bases, and 15 bases separated the two germline ends. CDR3 sequence reads: CATSPGLHTGELFF. The CDR3 region has the DNA TGTGCCACCTCGCCGGGACTCCACACCGGGGAGCTGTTTTTT.

This chain uses TRBV12-3 or TRBV12-4 with TRBJ2-1, with 7 bases aligning to TRBD2. Trimming removed 3 bases from V and 7 bases from J; junction bases left unmatched: 3. This CDR3 region has 13 residues. The CDR3 DNA follows: TGTGCCAGCAGTTTGGGAGGGGTGAATGAGCAGTTCTTC. It specifies CASSLGGVNEQFF.

This rearrangement joins TRBV7-2 to TRBJ2-3, with TRBD2 matching over 9 bases. Germline V lookup: CDR1 SGHTA, CDR2 FQGNSA. V gave up 3 bases and J gave up 2 bases; unmatched junction bases: 3. This CDR3 comprises 15 residues. As DNA, the CDR3 is TGTGCCAGCAGCTTGCCTAGCGGGGTCACAGATACGCAGTATTTT. Encoded protein: CASSLPSGVTDTQYF.

The V call is TRBV27, the J call TRBJ2-7, with 10 bases identical to TRBD1. CDR3 size: 14 residues. J gave up 5 bases and V 7 bases, and 8 bases lay outside the gene matches. The germline CDR1 and CDR2 sequences are MNHEY and SMNVEV (reference sequence). CDR3 sequence reads: CASNMGQGYHEQYF. CDR3 DNA sequence: TGTGCCAGCAATATGGGACAGGGGTACCACGAGCAGTACTTC.

This clonotype was detected only a few times. The rearrangement uses TRBV20-1 and TRBJ1-2; 8 bases are a match to TRBD1. The germline V gene has CDR1 DFQATT and CDR2 SNEGSKA (reference sequence). Germline trimming cut 3 bases from V and 2 bases from J; bases unmatched to any gene: 14. The CDR3 spans 17 residues. DNA of the CDR3: TGCAGTGCTAGCTCGGCTACCAGGACAGGGCTGAACTATGGCTACACCTTC. Translated: CSASSATRTGLNYGYTF.

V gene TRBV7-2 combines with J gene TRBJ2-7; TRBD2 aligns across 9 bases. The CDR3 length is 14 residues. V trimming: 5 bases; J trimming: 4 bases; junction bases outside the gene matches: 6. Germline V CDR1 and CDR2: SGHTA, FQGNSA. For the CDR3, the DNA is TGTGCCAGCAGCCCACTTAGCGGGAGTTACGAGCAGTACTTC. It codes for CASSPLSGSYEQYF.